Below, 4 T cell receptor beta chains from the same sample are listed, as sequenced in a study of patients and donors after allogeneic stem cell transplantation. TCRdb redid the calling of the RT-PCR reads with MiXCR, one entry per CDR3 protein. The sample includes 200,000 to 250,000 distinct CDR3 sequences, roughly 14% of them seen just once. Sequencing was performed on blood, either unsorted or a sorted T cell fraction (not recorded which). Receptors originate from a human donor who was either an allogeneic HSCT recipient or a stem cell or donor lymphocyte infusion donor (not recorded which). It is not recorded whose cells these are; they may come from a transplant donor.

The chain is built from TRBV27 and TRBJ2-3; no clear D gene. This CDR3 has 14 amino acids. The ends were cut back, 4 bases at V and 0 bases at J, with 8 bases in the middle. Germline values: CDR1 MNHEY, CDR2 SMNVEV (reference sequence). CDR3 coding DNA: TGTGCCAGCAGTTCCTACATAAGCACAGATACGCAGTATTTT. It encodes CASSSYISTDTQYF.

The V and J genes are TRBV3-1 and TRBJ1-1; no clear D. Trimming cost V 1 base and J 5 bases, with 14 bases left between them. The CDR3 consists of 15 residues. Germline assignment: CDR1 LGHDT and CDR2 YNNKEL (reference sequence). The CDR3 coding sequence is TGTGCCAGCAGCCAAGGCAGTCCGCGAGATACTGAAGCTTTCTTT. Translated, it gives CASSQGSPRDTEAFF. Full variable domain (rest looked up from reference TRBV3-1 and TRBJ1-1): DTAVSQTPKYLVTQMGNDKSIKCEQNLGHDTMYWYKQDSKKFLKIMFSYNNKELIINETVPNRFSPKSPDKAHLNLHINSLELGDSAVYFCASSQGSPRDTEAFFGQGTRLTVV.

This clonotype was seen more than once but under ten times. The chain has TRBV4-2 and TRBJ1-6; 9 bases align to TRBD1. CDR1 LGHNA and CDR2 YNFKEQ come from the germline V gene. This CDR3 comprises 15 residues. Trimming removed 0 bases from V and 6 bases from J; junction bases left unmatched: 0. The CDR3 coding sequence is TGTGCCAGCAGCCAAGAGGACAGGGGTAATTCACCCCTCCACTTT. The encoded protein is CASSQEDRGNSPLHF.

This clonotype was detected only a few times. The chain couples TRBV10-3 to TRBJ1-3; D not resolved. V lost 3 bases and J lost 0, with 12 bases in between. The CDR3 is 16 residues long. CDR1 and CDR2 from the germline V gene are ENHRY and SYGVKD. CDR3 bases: TGTGCCATCAGTGACCAACTTGCGGGCTCTGGAAACACCATATATTTT. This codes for CAISDQLAGSGNTIYF.